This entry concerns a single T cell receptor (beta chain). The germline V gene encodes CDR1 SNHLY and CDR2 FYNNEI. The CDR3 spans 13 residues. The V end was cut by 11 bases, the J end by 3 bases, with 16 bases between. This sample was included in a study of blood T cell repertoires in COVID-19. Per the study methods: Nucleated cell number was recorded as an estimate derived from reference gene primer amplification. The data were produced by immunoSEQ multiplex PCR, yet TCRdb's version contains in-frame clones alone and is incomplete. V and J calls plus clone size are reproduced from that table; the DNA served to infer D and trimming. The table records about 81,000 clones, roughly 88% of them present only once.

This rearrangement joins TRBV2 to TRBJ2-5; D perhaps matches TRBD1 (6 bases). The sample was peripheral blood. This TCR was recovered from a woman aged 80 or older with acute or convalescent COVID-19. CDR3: CASNADSKETQYF. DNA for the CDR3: TGTGCCTCAAATGCGGACAGCAAAGAGACCCAGTACTTC.